The sample holds a few counts of the clone carrying this TCR beta chain. Its specificity is unknown. The sample comes from a study of response to subunit inactivated influenza vaccine. Broader study findings: The study's authors posited that every seasonal influenza vaccination enlists few new T cells.

The CDR3 extends over 13 amino acids. V was pared by 7 bases and J by 1 base, with 11 bases between. Germline CDR1 reads MNHEY; CDR2 reads SVGEGT. TCRdb passed the RT-PCR reads through MiXCR, listing each CDR3 protein once. The table records more than 150,000 distinct CDR3 sequences, approximately 9.2% of them present only once. This clonotype was sampled from a man in his fifties who received an inactivated influenza vaccine. The chain employs TRBV6-2 or TRBV6-3 and TRBJ2-7, with D tentatively TRBD1 (6 bases). This specimen consisted of non-naive T cells sorted from PBMCs, obtained on the day of vaccination. The CDR3 is CASIQTGSYEQYF. CDR3 DNA: TGTGCCAGCATCCAGACAGGTTCCTACGAGCAGTACTTC.